This entry concerns a single TCR beta chain. What it binds is not known. The data were taken from a study of Ad26.COV2.S vaccination and SARS-CoV-2 variants. The CDR3 is 15 residues long. Germline CDR1 SGHVS, CDR2 FNYEAQ. V shed 6 bases, J shed 8 bases, and the junction held 12 bases outside the gene matches. Broader study findings: Non-spike TCR breadth did not differ much between vaccine and placebo recipients. TCR breadth and depth estimates may have understated total T cell responses.

Treatment of the sample: about 20 received Ad26.COV2.S at low or high dose, single or two shots; roughly five received placebo; per-sample allocation not given. Vaccine and placebo recipients were sampled on day 63 after the first injection. Ad26 vector vaccine expressed Wuhan-strain SARS-CoV-2 spike. Sequencing was performed with immunoSEQ multiplex PCR; in TCRdb, only in-frame clones are kept and a portion is missing. The data show under 600,000 clones, with 89% seen just once and approximately 1.7% held by the top ten. Sequenced material: peripheral blood, taken in a trial of Ad26.COV2.S vaccine versus placebo. The V call is TRBV7-6, the J call TRBJ2-1, with 8 bases fitting TRBD2. The TCR was taken from a person aged 18-60 years who received the Ad26.COV2.S COVID-19 vaccine or a placebo. The chain's CDR3 is CASSPSGRQDDEQFF. The CDR3 nucleotides are TGTGCCAGCAGTCCAAGCGGGAGACAAGACGATGAGCAGTTCTTC.